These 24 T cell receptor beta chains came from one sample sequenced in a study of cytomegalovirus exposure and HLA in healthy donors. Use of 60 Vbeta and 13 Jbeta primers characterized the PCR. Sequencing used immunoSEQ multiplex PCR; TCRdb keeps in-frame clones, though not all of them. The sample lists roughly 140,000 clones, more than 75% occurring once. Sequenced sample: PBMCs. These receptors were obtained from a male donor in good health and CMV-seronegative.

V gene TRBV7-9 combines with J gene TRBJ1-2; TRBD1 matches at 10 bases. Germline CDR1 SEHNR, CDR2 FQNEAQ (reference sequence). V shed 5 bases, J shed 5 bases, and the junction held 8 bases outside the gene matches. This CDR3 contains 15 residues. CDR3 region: CASSPRDRGYYGYTF. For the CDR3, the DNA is TGTGCCAGCAGCCCTCGGGACAGGGGATATTATGGCTACACCTTC.

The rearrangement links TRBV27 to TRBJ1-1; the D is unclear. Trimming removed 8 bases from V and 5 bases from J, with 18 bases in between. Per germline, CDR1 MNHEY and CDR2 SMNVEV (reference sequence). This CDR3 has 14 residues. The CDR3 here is CASGLTLRQTEAFF. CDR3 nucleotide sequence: TGTGCCAGCGGATTAACCCTTAGACAAACTGAAGCTTTCTTT.

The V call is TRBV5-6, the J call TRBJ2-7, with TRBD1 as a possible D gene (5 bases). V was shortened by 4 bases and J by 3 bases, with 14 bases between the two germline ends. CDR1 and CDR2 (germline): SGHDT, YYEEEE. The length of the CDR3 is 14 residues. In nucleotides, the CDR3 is TGTGCCAGCAGCCCCGAAGGGGCGAACTACGAGCAGTACTTC. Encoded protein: CASSPEGANYEQYF.

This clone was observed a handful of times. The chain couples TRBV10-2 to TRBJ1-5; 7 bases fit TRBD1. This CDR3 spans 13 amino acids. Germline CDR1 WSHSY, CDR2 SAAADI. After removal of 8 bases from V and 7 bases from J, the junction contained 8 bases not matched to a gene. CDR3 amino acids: CASSGQEGQPQHF. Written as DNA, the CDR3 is TGCGCCAGCTCCGGACAGGAGGGACAGCCCCAGCATTTT.

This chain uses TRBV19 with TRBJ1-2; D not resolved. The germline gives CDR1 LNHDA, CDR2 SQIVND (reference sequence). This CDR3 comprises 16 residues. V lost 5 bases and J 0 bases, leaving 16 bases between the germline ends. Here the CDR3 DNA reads TGTGCCAGTAGTCAACCCTCCTCACCAGCTAACTATGGCTACACCTTC. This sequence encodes CASSQPSSPANYGYTF.

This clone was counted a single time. This CDR3 is CASSWTSGGYNEQFF. The CDR3 nucleotides are TGCGCCAGCAGCTGGACTAGCGGGGGCTACAATGAGCAGTTCTTC. The chain joins TRBV10-2 to TRBJ2-1; TRBD2 matches at 13 bases. V lost 6 bases, J lost 3 bases, and 2 bases stayed unmatched. Germline V gene data show CDR1 as WSHSY and CDR2 as SAAADI. The CDR3 has 15 residues.

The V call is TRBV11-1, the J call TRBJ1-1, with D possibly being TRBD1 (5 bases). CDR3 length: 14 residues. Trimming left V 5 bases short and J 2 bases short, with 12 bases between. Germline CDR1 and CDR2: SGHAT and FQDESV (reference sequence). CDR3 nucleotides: TGTGCCAGCAGCCCGACAGCCGAAAACACTGAAGCTTTCTTT. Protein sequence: CASSPTAENTEAFF.

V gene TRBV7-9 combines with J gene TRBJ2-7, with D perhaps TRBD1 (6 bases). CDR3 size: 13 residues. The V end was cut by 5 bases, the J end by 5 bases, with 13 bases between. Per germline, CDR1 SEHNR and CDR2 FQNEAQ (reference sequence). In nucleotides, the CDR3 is TGTGCCAGCAGCAAGGACAGTTTCGACGAGCAGTACTTC. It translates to CASSKDSFDEQYF.

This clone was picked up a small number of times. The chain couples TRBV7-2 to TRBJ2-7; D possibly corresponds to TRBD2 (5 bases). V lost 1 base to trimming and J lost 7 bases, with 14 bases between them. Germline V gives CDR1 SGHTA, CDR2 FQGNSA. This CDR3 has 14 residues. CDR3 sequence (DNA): TGTGCCAGCAGCTTAGAAGTGGGAGACCGGGAGCAGTACTTC. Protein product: CASSLEVGDREQYF. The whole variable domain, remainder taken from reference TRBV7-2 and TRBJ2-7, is GAGVSQSPSNKVTEKGKDVELRCDPISGHTALYWYRQSLGQGLEFLIYFQGNSAPDKSGLPSDRFSAERTGGSVSTLTIQRTQQEDSAVYLCASSLEVGDREQYFGPGTRLTVT.

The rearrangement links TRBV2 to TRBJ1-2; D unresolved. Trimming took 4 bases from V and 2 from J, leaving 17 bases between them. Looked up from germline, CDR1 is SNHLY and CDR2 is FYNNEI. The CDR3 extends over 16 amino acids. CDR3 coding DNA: TGTGCCAGCAGTGTCGGGTCCGCCAGAAGAAACTATGGCTACACCTTC. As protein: CASSVGSARRNYGYTF.

In DNA form, the CDR3 reads TGTGCCAGCAGCTCAGGGATAGGATTAAGTCCCCTCCACTTT. Amino acids: CASSSGIGLSPLHF. The rearrangement joins TRBV7-2 to TRBJ1-6; a weak D match, TRBD1 (5 bases). CDR1 is SGHTA, CDR2 FQGNSA, per germline. Trimming shortened V by 4 bases and J by 13 bases, and 17 bases separated the two germline ends. CDR3 size: 14 residues.

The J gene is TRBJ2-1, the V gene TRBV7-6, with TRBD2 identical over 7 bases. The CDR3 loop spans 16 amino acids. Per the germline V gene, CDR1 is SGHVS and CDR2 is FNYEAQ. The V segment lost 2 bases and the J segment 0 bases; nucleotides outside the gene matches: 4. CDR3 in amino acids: CASSLLAASSYNEQFF. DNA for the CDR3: TGTGCCAGCAGCTTACTAGCGGCCAGCTCCTACAATGAGCAGTTCTTC.

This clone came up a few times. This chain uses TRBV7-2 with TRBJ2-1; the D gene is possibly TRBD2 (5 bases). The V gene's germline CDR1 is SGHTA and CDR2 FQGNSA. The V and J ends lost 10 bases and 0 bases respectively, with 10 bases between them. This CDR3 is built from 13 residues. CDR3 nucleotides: TGTGCCACCCGGGGAAGCTCCTACAATGAGCAGTTCTTC. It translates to CATRGSSYNEQFF.

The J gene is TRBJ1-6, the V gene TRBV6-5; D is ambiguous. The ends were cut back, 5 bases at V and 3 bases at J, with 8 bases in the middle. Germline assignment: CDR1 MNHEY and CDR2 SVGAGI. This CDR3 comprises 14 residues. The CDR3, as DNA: TGTGCCAGCAGTCCCGGTTACTATAATTCACCCCTCCACTTT. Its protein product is CASSPGYYNSPLHF.

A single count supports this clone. CDR3 bases: TGTGCCAGCAGCTTAGGACGACTCGCCGCAGATACGCAGTATTTT. Its translation is CASSLGRLAADTQYF. V and J are TRBV7-2 and TRBJ2-3; D not certain. The V end was cut by 1 base, the J end by 4 bases, with 12 bases between. Germline lookup yields CDR1 SGHTA and CDR2 FQGNSA. The CDR3 is 15 amino acids.

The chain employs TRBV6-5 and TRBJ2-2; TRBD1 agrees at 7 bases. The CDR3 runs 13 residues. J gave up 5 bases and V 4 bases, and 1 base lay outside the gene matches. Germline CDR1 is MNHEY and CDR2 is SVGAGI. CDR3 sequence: CASSWGQTGELFF. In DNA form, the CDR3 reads TGTGCCAGCAGTTGGGGACAGACCGGGGAGCTGTTTTTT.

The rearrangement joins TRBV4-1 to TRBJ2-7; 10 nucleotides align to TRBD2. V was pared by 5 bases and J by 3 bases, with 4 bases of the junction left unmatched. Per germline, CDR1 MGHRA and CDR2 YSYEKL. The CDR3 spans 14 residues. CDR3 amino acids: CASSVRTSGYEQYF. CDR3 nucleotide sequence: TGCGCCAGCAGCGTTCGGACTAGCGGCTACGAGCAGTACTTC.

The CDR3 spells CAWRTRDRGWDNSPLHF. DNA of the CDR3: TGTGCCTGGAGGACCCGGGACAGGGGGTGGGATAATTCACCCCTCCACTTT. The V gene is TRBV30, the J gene TRBJ1-6, with 11 nucleotides matching TRBD1. The junction had 9 bases not matched to a gene; V was cut back by 3 bases and J by 5 bases. There are 17 residues in the CDR3. Germline CDR1 GTSNPN, CDR2 SVGIG (reference sequence). Filled out from reference TRBV30 and TRBJ1-6, the complete variable domain reads SQTIHQWPATLVQPVGSPLSLECTVEGTSNPNLYWYRQAAGRGLQLLFYSVGIGQISSEVPQNLSASRPQDRQFILSSKKLLLSDSGFYLCAWRTRDRGWDNSPLHFGNGTRLTVT.

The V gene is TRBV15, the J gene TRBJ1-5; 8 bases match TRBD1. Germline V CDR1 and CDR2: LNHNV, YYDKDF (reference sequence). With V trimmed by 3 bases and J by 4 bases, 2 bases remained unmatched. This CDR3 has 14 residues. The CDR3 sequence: CATSSRQGNQPQHF. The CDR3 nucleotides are TGTGCCACCAGCAGCCGACAGGGGAATCAGCCCCAGCATTTT.

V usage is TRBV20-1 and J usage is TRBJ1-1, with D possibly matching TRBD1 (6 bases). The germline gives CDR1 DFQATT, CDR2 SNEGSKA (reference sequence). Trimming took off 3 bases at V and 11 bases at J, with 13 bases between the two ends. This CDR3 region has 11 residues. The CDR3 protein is CSASEDRGAFF. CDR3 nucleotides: TGCAGTGCTAGCGAGGACAGAGGGGCTTTCTTT.

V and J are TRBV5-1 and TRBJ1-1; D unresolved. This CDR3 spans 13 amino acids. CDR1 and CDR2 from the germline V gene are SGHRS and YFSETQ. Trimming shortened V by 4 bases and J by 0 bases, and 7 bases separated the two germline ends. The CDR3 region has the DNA TGCGCCAGCAGCCTAAATTTGAACACTGAAGCTTTCTTT. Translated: CASSLNLNTEAFF.

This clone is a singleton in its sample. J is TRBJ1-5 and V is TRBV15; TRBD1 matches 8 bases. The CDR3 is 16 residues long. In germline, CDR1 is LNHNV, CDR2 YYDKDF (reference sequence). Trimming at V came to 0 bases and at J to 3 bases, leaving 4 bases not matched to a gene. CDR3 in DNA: TGTGCCACCAGCAGAGAGGGGACAGGACTCAATCAGCCCCAGCATTTT. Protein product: CATSREGTGLNQPQHF.

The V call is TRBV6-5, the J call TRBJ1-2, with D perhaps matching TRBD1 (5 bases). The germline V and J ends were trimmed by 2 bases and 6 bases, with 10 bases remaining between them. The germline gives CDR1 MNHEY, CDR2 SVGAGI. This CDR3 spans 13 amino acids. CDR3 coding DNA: TGTGCCAGCAGTTACCGGGGGAACGATGGCTACACCTTC. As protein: CASSYRGNDGYTF.

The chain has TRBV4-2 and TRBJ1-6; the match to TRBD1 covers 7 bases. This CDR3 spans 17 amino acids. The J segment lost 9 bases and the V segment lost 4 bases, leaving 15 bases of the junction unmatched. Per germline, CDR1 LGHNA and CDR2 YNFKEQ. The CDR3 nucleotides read TGTGCCAGCAGCCCTGGGACAGAGATAGATCAGCTTTCACCCCTCCACTTT. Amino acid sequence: CASSPGTEIDQLSPLHF.